Shown below are 29 T cell receptor beta chains from a single sample sequenced in a study of T-cell memory formation after mild COVID-19. MiXCR was run by TCRdb on the 5' RACE reads, yielding one entry per CDR3 protein. The sample has a few hundred thousand distinct CDR3 sequences, under 15% seen once. Sequencing was performed on PBMCs or a T cell subset sorted from them (not recorded which). Receptors were obtained from a man aged 18 to 30 who had mild COVID-19 (a few samples of this study predate the infection). Cell type and time point are not known.

This clonotype was observed a handful of times. The rearrangement uses TRBV6-2 or TRBV6-3 and TRBJ2-7; D perhaps matches TRBD1 (5 bases). The CDR3 loop spans 14 amino acids. Germline V gene lookup returns CDR1 MNHEY and CDR2 SVGEGT. Trimming took 5 bases from V and 4 from J, leaving 15 bases between them. The CDR3 loop reads CASSPLEQDYEQYV. DNA for the CDR3: TGTGCCAGCAGTCCTCTCGAACAGGATTACGAGCAGTACGTC.

This clonotype was picked up a small number of times. V usage is TRBV9 and J usage is TRBJ1-1; D possibly corresponds to TRBD1 (6 bases). Germline values: CDR1 SGDLS, CDR2 YYNGEE. The CDR3 covers 16 residues. V was trimmed by 0 bases and J by 2 bases, leaving 14 bases between them. For the CDR3, the DNA is TGTGCCAGCAGCGTAGTTCCGACAGGACCAAACACTGAAGCTTTCTTT. Its translation is CASSVVPTGPNTEAFF.

In its sample, this clonotype was seen many times. V usage is TRBV4-1 and J usage is TRBJ1-2; D gene uncertain. Trimming took off 1 base at V and 7 bases at J, with 4 bases between the two ends. This CDR3 is 11 amino acids long. The germline V gene has CDR1 MGHRA and CDR2 YSYEKL. CDR3 protein: CASSQVGGYTF. CDR3 coding DNA: TGCGCCAGCAGCCAAGTAGGTGGCTACACCTTC.

The chain is built from TRBV27 and TRBJ1-1, with a possible D match to TRBD1 (5 bases). Trimming removed 5 bases from V and 3 bases from J, with 16 bases in between. The CDR3 is 15 residues long. Germline V gene data show CDR1 as MNHEY and CDR2 as SMNVEV (reference sequence). CDR3 nucleotides: TGTGCCAGCAGTCCATGGTCAGGGCTGGACACTGAAGCTTTCTTT. It codes for CASSPWSGLDTEAFF.

This clonotype has a count of ten or more. CDR3: CASASPSFTDTQYF. The CDR3, as DNA: TGTGCCAGCGCCTCTCCCAGTTTCACAGATACGCAGTATTTT. The J gene is TRBJ2-3, the V gene TRBV7-9; D not certain. V shed 8 bases and J shed 2 bases, with 14 bases lying between them. CDR1 SEHNR and CDR2 FQNEAQ come from the germline V gene (reference sequence). This CDR3 has 14 residues.

This clonotype has ten or more counts. V usage is TRBV5-1 and J usage is TRBJ2-7; TRBD1 matches at 7 bases. The junction had 7 bases not matched to a gene; V was cut back by 1 base and J by 3 bases. Per germline, CDR1 SGHRS and CDR2 YFSETQ. This CDR3 spans 15 amino acids. The CDR3 DNA follows: TGCGCCAGCAGCTTGAAGCCAGGGGGTCTCTACGAGCAGTACGTC. Protein sequence: CASSLKPGGLYEQYV.

The J gene is TRBJ2-7, the V gene TRBV7-9; the D gene is possibly TRBD2 (6 bases). The CDR3 is 13 residues long. Germline V gene sequence: CDR1 SEHNR, CDR2 FQNEAQ (reference sequence). The ends were cut back, 7 bases at V and 2 bases at J, with 12 bases in the middle. DNA for the CDR3: TGTGCCAGCATGGGGGGAAACGCCTACGAGCAGTACTTC. This gives the protein CASMGGNAYEQYF.

The CDR3 DNA sequence: TGTGCCAGCTCACCGGCCCTGAACACTGAAGCTTTCTTT. The encoded protein is CASSPALNTEAFF. The chain joins TRBV18 to TRBJ1-1; D gene ambiguous. The CDR3 extends over 13 amino acids. Between the trimmed V and J ends, which lost 3 bases and 0 bases, there was a span of 5 bases. Germline V gives CDR1 KGHSH, CDR2 LQKENI.

This chain links TRBV27 with TRBJ1-3; possible D gene TRBD1, 5 bases. The CDR3 covers 15 residues. Germline V gene data show CDR1 as MNHEY and CDR2 as SMNVEV (reference sequence). V was cut by 0 bases and J by 1 base, with 7 bases left in between. CDR3 nucleotides: TGTGCCAGCAGTTTATCTTCAGGGTCTGGAAACACCATATATTTT. Protein product: CASSLSSGSGNTIYF.

This chain connects TRBV2 to TRBJ2-1; D unresolved. Germline V gene lookup returns CDR1 SNHLY and CDR2 FYNNEI. The V end lost 6 bases, the J end lost 10 bases, and 7 bases lay between the germline ends. This CDR3 spans 10 amino acids. Written as DNA, the CDR3 is TGTGCCAGCAGATTTAGGGAGCAGTTCTTC. It yields the protein CASRFREQFF.

This clonotype has only a few counts. The rearrangement uses TRBV2 and TRBJ1-1; possible D gene TRBD1, 5 bases. V lost 10 bases and J lost 1, with 16 bases in between. Per the germline V gene, CDR1 is SNHLY and CDR2 is FYNNEI. The CDR3 loop spans 14 amino acids. CDR3 in DNA: TGTGCCACCGCCGGGGGGTCGGGGAACACTGAAGCTTTCTTT. Amino acid sequence: CATAGGSGNTEAFF.

The chain joins TRBV5-6 to TRBJ2-4; D is unclear. CDR1 is SGHDT and CDR2 is YYEEEE in the germline V gene. Between the trimmed V and J ends, which lost 1 base and 0 bases, there was a span of 5 bases. The CDR3 length is 14 residues. As DNA, the CDR3 is TGTGCCAGCAGCTTGCCGCGAGCCAAAAACATTCAGTACTTC. Translation gives CASSLPRAKNIQYF.

This clonotype was seen many times. This chain uses TRBV9 with TRBJ2-1, with TRBD2 matching over 9 bases. Per germline, CDR1 SGDLS and CDR2 YYNGEE. The trim removed 4 bases at V and 2 bases at J, leaving 4 bases unmatched. CDR3 length: 15 residues. The DNA of the CDR3 is TGTGCCAGCAGCCTTAGCGGGGGTCCCTACAATGAGCAGTTCTTC. It specifies CASSLSGGPYNEQFF.

This clonotype was detected only a few times. This chain uses TRBV4-1 with TRBJ2-1; D gene unclear. Germline CDR1 and CDR2: MGHRA and YSYEKL. The CDR3 runs 15 residues. Trimming shortened V by 2 bases and J by 8 bases, and 16 bases separated the two germline ends. This chain's CDR3 is CASSQRAWDVDEQFF. CDR3 nucleotide sequence: TGCGCCAGCAGCCAACGCGCCTGGGATGTGGATGAGCAGTTCTTC.

As for this clonotype: An end of the junction does not agree with germline; a read error may underlie this. V and J are TRBV6-5 and TRBJ1-3; D is perhaps TRBD1 (5 bases). Germline CDR1 reads MNHEY; CDR2 reads SVGAGI. CDR3 length: 15 amino acids. The DNA for the CDR3 is TGTGCCAGCACTTACCAGCCGGGGGGTGGAAACACCATATATTTT. This encodes CASTYQPGGGNTIYF.

V gene TRBV13 combines with J gene TRBJ2-2, with D tentatively TRBD1 (6 bases). The CDR3 totals 16 residues. The germline V gene encodes CDR1 PRHDT and CDR2 FYEKMQ (reference sequence). V lost 6 bases and J lost 1, with 15 bases in between. The CDR3 bases are TGTGCCAGCAGTCTTCCCCAAGGGGGGAACACCGGGGAGCTGTTTTTT. Translation gives CASSLPQGGNTGELFF. Full variable domain (missing parts from reference TRBV13 and TRBJ2-2): AAGVIQSPRHLIKEKRETATLKCYPIPRHDTVYWYQQGPGQDPQFLISFYEKMQSDKGSIPDRFSAQQFSDYHSELNMSSLELGDSALYFCASSLPQGGNTGELFFGEGSRLTVL.

The chain employs TRBV7-2 and TRBJ1-1, with a tentative D call TRBD1 (6 bases). The CDR3 length is 14 residues. Germline CDR1 and CDR2: SGHTA and FQGNSA. With 5 bases removed from V and 4 bases from J, the gap between germline ends came to 14 bases. CDR3 in amino acids: CASSRGGGSTEAFF. The CDR3, as DNA: TGTGCCAGCAGCCGAGGAGGGGGAAGCACTGAAGCTTTCTTT.

This clonotype was detected only a few times. The chain uses TRBV6-2 or TRBV6-3 and TRBJ2-7; no definite D call. The ends were cut back, 5 bases at V and 5 bases at J, with 19 bases in the middle. Germline loops: CDR1 MNHEY, CDR2 SVGEGT. The CDR3 extends over 15 amino acids. CDR3 DNA: TGTGCCAGCAGTCAGTCCCCTACTACCGGCCACGAGCAGTACGTC. The encoded protein is CASSQSPTTGHEQYV.

This clonotype showed up just a few times. The genes are TRBV5-1 and TRBJ2-7; possibly TRBD1 for D (6 bases). Between the trimmed V and J ends, which lost 0 bases and 0 bases, there was a span of 19 bases. This CDR3 region has 18 residues. Germline V gene data show CDR1 as SGHRS and CDR2 as YFSETQ. The CDR3 DNA reads as TGCGCCAGCAGCTTGGTGGTCAGGGGCCAGCAAACCTCCTACGAGCAGTACTTC. This encodes CASSLVVRGQQTSYEQYF.

The chain couples TRBV6-2 or TRBV6-3 to TRBJ1-4, with 7 nucleotides matching TRBD1. The junction had 5 bases not matched to a gene; V was cut back by 8 bases and J by 5 bases. The CDR3 totals 13 residues. Per germline, CDR1 MNHEY and CDR2 SVGEGT. The CDR3 DNA is TGTGCCAGCGGCGACAGGGCGAATGAAAAACTGTTTTTT. Translated: CASGDRANEKLFF.

This clonotype was counted at least ten times. The J gene is TRBJ1-2, the V gene TRBV6-5, with D maybe TRBD1 (5 bases). Between the trimmed V and J ends, which lost 4 bases and 8 bases, there was a span of 14 bases. Germline CDR1 and CDR2: MNHEY and SVGAGI. The CDR3 totals 13 residues. The CDR3, as DNA: TGTGCCAGCAGTTCCACCGGGGACCGCGGCTACACCTTC. Its protein product is CASSSTGDRGYTF.

The chain uses TRBV7-9 and TRBJ2-5; 8 bases agree with TRBD2. Germline lookup yields CDR1 SEHNR and CDR2 FQNEAQ (reference sequence). There are 15 residues in the CDR3. V dropped 4 bases and J dropped 1; count of bases not matched to a gene: 5. Here the CDR3 DNA reads TGTGCCAGCAGCTCACTAGCGGAGCTCCAAGAGACCCAGTACTTC. This codes for CASSSLAELQETQYF.

The CDR3 protein is CASSLVQDWNTEAFF. As DNA, the CDR3 is TGCGCCAGCAGCTTGGTCCAGGATTGGAACACTGAAGCTTTCTTT. The chain joins TRBV5-1 to TRBJ1-1; D not certain. The CDR3 sequence is 15 residues long. Trimming removed 0 bases from V and 1 base from J, with 10 bases in between. Germline values: CDR1 SGHRS, CDR2 YFSETQ.

This clonotype turned up a few times. This chain links TRBV7-8 with TRBJ2-1; 8 bases align to TRBD1. Germline CDR1 and CDR2: SGHVS and FQNEAQ. CDR3 length: 13 residues. V lost 5 bases to trimming and J lost 8 bases; unmatched junction nucleotides: 5. The CDR3 reads CASSRRGRDEQFF. For the CDR3, the DNA is TGTGCCAGCAGCCGCAGGGGGCGGGATGAGCAGTTCTTC.

This clonotype was recorded many times. J is TRBJ2-2 and V is TRBV6-4, with 9 bases fitting TRBD1. The CDR3 spans 17 residues. Germline CDR1 is MRHNA and CDR2 is SNTAGT. Trimming at V came to 0 bases and at J to 6 bases, leaving 8 bases not matched to a gene. This chain's CDR3 is CASSDSTEQGAAGELFF. As DNA, the CDR3 is TGTGCCAGCAGTGACTCGACCGAACAGGGGGCGGCCGGGGAGCTGTTTTTT.

This clonotype was recorded at least ten times. One end of the junction is discordant with germline, which a read error may explain. This rearrangement joins TRBV29-1 to TRBJ2-3; 10 nucleotides line up with TRBD2. This CDR3 spans 13 amino acids. Germline V lookup: CDR1 SQVTM, CDR2 ANQGSEA. CDR3 sequence: CSVEAGGKDTQYF. Here the CDR3 DNA reads TGCAGCGTGGAAGCGGGGGGGAAAGATACGCAGTATTTT.

The CDR3 here is CASSLEAGARANYGYTF. In DNA, the CDR3 is TGCGCCAGCAGCTTGGAGGCTGGGGCCAGAGCTAACTATGGCTACACCTTC. The chain employs TRBV5-1 and TRBJ1-2; a possible D gene is TRBD1 (5 bases). This CDR3 comprises 17 residues. Looked up from germline, CDR1 is SGHRS and CDR2 is YFSETQ. V lost 0 bases and J 0 bases, leaving 15 bases between the germline ends.

There are a few counts of this clonotype. V gene TRBV20-1 combines with J gene TRBJ2-1; TRBD2 matches at 8 bases. The CDR3 consists of 15 residues. J was trimmed by 2 bases and V by 3 bases; bases with no gene match: 6. Germline lookup yields CDR1 DFQATT and CDR2 SNEGSKA (reference sequence). CDR3 sequence: CSASGERGTYNEQFF. For the CDR3, the DNA is TGCAGTGCTAGTGGGGAGCGGGGGACCTACAATGAGCAGTTCTTC.

The CDR3 sequence is CASSYSGTMGYGYTF. The CDR3 DNA reads TGTGCCAGCAGTTACTCTGGTACTATGGGCTATGGCTACACCTTC. The chain is built from TRBV6-5 and TRBJ1-2; D is unresolved. The ends were cut back, 0 bases at V and 4 bases at J, with 12 bases in the middle. Germline-derived CDR1 and CDR2 are MNHEY and SVGAGI. CDR3 size: 15 residues.